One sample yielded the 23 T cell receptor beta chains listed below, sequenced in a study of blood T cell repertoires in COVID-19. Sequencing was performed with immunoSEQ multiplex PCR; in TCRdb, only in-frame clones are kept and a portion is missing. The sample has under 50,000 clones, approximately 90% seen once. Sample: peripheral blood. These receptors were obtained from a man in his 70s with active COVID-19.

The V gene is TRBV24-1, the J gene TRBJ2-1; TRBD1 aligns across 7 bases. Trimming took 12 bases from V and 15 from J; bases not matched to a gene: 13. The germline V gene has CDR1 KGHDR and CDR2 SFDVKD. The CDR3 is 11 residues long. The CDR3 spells CAAGIKGGRFF. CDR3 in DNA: TGTGCCGCCGGAATTAAAGGGGGCCGGTTCTTC.

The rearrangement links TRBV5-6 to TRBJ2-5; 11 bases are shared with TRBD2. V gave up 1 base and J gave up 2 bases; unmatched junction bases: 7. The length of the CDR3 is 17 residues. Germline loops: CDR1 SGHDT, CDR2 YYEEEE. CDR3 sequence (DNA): TGTGCCAGCAGCTTGTGGCTAGCGGGGGGCCGTCAAGAGACCCAGTACTTC. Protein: CASSLWLAGGRQETQYF.

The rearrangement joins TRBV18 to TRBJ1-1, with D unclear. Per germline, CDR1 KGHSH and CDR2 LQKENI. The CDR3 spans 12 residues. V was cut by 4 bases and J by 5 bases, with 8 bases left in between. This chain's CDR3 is CASSRRETEAFF. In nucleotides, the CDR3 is TGTGCCAGCTCACGGAGGGAAACTGAAGCTTTCTTT.

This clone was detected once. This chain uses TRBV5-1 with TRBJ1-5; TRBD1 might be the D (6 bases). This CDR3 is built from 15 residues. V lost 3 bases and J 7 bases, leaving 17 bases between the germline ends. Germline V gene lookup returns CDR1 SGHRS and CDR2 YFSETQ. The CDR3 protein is CASSYLPGVGQPQHF. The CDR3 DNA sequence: TGCGCCAGCAGCTATCTTCCAGGGGTCGGGCAGCCCCAGCATTTT. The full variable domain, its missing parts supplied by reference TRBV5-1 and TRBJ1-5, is KAGVTQTPRYLIKTRGQQVTLSCSPISGHRSVSWYQQTPGQGLQFLFEYFSETQRNKGNFPGRFSGRQFSNSRSEMNVSTLELGDSALYLCASSYLPGVGQPQHFGDGTRLSIL.

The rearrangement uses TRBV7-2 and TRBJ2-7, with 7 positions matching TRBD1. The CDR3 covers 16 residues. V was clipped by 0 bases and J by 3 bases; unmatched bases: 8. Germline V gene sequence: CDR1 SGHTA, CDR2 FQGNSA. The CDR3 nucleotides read TGTGCCAGCAGCTTAGCCTCCGGGACAGTCGACTACGAGCAGTACTTC. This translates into CASSLASGTVDYEQYF.

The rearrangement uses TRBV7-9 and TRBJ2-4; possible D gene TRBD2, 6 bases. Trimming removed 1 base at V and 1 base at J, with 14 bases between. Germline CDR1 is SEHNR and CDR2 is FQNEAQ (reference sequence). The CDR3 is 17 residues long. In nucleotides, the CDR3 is TGTGCCAGCAGCTTAGTTGGGGAAAGCGGGGCCAAAAACATTCAGTACTTC. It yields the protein CASSLVGESGAKNIQYF.

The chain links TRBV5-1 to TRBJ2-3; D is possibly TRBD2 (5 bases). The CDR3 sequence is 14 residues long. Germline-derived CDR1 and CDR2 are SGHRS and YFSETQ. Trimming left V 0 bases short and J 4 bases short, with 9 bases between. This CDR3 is CASSLVTSADTQYF. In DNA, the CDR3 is TGCGCCAGCAGCTTGGTAACTAGTGCAGATACGCAGTATTTT.

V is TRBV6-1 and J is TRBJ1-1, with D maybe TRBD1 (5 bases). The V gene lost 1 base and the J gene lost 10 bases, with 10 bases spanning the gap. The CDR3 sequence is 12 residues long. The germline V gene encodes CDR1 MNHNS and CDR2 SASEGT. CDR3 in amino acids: CASSEGRVAAFF. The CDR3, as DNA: TGTGCCAGCAGTGAAGGCAGGGTTGCAGCTTTCTTT.

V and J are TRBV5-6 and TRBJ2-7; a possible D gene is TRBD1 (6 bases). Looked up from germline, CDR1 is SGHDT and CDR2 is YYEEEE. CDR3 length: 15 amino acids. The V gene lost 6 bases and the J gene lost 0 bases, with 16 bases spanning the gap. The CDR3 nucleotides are TGTGCCAGCAACTTCCGGGACACGGGCTCCTACGAGCAGTACTTC. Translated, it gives CASNFRDTGSYEQYF.

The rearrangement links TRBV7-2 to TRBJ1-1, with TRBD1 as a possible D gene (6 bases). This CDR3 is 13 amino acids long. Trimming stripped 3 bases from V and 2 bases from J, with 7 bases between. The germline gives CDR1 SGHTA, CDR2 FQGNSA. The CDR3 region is CASSLGQNTEAFF. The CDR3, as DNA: TGTGCCAGCAGCTTGGGACAAAACACTGAAGCTTTCTTT.

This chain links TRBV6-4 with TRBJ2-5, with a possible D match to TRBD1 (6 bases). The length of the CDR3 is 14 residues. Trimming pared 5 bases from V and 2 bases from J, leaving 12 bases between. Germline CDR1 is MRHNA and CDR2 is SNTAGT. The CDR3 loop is CASSLRGLQETQYF. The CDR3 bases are TGTGCCAGCAGTCTGAGGGGGTTACAAGAGACCCAGTACTTC.

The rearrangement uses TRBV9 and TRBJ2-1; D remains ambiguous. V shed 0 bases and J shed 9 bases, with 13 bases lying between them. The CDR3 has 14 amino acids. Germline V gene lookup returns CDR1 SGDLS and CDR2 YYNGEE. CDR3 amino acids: CASSVVSSVGEQFF. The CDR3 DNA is TGTGCCAGCAGCGTAGTTTCCAGCGTTGGTGAGCAGTTCTTC. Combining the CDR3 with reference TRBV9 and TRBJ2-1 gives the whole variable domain DSGVTQTPKHLITATGQRVTLRCSPRSGDLSVYWYQQSLDQGLQFLIQYYNGEERAKGNILERFSAQQFPDLHSELNLSSLELGDSALYFCASSVVSSVGEQFFGPGTRLTVL.

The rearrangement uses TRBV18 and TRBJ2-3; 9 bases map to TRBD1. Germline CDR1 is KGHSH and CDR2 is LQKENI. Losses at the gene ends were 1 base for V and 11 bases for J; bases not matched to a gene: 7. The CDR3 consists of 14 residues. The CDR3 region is CASSPRATGGVQYF. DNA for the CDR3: TGTGCCAGCTCACCACGCGCGACAGGGGGTGTGCAGTATTTT.

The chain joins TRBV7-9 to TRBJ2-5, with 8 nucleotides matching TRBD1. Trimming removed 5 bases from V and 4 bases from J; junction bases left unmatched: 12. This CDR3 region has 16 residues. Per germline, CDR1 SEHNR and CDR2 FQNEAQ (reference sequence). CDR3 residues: CASSLSATGVSETQYF. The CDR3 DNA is TGTGCCAGCAGCCTCTCGGCGACAGGGGTGTCAGAGACCCAGTACTTC.

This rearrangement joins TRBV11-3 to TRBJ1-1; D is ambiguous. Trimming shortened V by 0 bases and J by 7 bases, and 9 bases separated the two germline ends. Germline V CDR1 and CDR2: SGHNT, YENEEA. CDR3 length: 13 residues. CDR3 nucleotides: TGTGCCAGCAGCTTAGAAAGGGAGAGTGAAGCTTTCTTT. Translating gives CASSLERESEAFF.

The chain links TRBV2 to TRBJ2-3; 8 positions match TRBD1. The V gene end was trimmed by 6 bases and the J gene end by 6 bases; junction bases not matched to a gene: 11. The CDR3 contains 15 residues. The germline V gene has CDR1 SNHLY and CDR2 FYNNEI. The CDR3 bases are TGTGCCAGCAGGGGACAGGTAGGACCCTCGGATACGCAGTATTTT. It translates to CASRGQVGPSDTQYF.

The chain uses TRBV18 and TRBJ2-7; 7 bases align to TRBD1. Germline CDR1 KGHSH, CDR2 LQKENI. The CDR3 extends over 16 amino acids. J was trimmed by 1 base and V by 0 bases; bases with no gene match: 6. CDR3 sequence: CASSPPRTGGSYEQYF. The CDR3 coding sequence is TGTGCCAGCTCACCACCGAGGACAGGTGGTTCCTACGAGCAGTACTTC. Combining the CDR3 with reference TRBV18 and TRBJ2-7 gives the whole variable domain NAGVMQNPRHLVRRRGQEARLRCSPMKGHSHVYWYRQLPEEGLKFMVYLQKENIIDESGMPKERFSAEFPKEGPSILRIQQVVRGDSAAYFCASSPPRTGGSYEQYFGPGTRLTVT.

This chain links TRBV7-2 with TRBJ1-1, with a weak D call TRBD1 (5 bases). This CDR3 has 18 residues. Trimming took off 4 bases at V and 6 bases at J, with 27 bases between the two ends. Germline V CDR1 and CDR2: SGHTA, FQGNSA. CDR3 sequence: CASSSPGQTLLRGAEAFF. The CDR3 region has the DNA TGTGCCAGCAGCTCCCCAGGGCAGACCCTTCTAAGAGGAGCTGAAGCTTTCTTT.

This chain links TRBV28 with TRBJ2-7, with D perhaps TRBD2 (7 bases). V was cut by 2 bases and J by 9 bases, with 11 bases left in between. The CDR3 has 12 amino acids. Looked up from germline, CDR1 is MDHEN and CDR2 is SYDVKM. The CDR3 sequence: CASSLRGGPQYF. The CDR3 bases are TGTGCCAGCAGTTTAAGGGGGGGCCCGCAGTACTTC.

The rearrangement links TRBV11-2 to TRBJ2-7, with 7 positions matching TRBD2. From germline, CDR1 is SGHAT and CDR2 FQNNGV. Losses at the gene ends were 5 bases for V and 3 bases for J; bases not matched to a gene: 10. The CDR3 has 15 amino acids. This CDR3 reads CASSAFSGGFYEQYF. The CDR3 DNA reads TGTGCCAGCAGCGCCTTTTCGGGAGGCTTCTACGAGCAGTACTTC. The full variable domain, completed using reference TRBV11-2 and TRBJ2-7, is EAGVAQSPRYKIIEKRQSVAFWCNPISGHATLYWYQQILGQGPKLLIQFQNNGVVDDSQLPKDRFSAERLKGVDSTLKIQPAKLEDSAVYLCASSAFSGGFYEQYFGPGTRLTVT.

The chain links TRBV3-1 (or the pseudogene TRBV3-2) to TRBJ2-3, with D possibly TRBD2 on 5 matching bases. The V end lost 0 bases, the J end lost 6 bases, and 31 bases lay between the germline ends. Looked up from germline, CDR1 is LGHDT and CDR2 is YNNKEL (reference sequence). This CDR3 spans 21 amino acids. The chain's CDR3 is CASSQEKEVSPLRFLLDTQYF. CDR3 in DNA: TGTGCCAGCAGCCAAGAAAAGGAGGTTTCTCCCCTCAGGTTTCTTCTGGATACGCAGTATTTT.

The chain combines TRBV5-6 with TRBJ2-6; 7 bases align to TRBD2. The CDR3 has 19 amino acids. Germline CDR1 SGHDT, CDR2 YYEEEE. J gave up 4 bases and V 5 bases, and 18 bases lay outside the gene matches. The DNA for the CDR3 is TGTGCCAGCAGTTACCAGGGAGGGCCCAGGAAGCCCGGGGCCAACGTCCTGACTTTC. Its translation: CASSYQGGPRKPGANVLTF.

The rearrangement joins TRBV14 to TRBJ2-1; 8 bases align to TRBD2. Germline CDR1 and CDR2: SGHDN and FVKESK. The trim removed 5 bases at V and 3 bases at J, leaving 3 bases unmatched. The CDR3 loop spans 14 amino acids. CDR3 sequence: CASSGLANYNEQFF. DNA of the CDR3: TGTGCCAGCAGCGGACTAGCCAACTACAATGAGCAGTTCTTC.